This entry describes one T cell receptor (beta chain). The data belong to a study of shared clonotypes between healthy human individuals. Study details: CD4 naive and CD4 memory each took three plates per donor, while CD8 naive took two and CD8 memory one.

The V gene lost 3 bases and the J gene lost 9 bases, with 14 bases spanning the gap. In germline, CDR1 is SNHLY, CDR2 FYNNEI. CDR3 length: 13 amino acids. The method was immunoSEQ multiplex PCR; TCRdb's version includes in-frame clones alone and lacks a portion of them. The table shows some 1 million clones, with about 75% occurring only once. The specimen sequenced was memory CD4+ T cells sorted from blood. Subset specified: CD45RA-negative fraction. The chain employs TRBV2 and TRBJ2-5; D is uncertain. The clonotype originates from a man younger than 35 in good health. CDR3 residues: CASSEGQFRAQYF. As DNA, the CDR3 is TGTGCCAGCAGTGAGGGTCAGTTTCGGGCCCAGTACTTC.